These T cell receptor beta chains were read from a single sample in a study of CD8 T cells in Susac syndrome. TCRdb reprocessed the immunoSEQ multiplex PCR reads via MiXCR and lists one record per CDR3 protein. The sample carries 95,000 to 150,000 distinct CDR3 sequences, just under 95% recorded once. The material sequenced was CD8+ T cells from PBMCs. These receptors were obtained from a human donor with Susac syndrome. Each CDR3 is given with its conserved first and last residue. A D gene is named only where the DNA matches it firmly. Expanded clones get a size class; other rows say once, few or many, or leave the size out.

j_call d_call v_call clone_size cdr3_nt cdr3_aa
TRBJ1-5 - TRBV12-3/TRBV12-4 few TGTGCCAGCAGTTTAGGGTCTGGTCAGCCCCAGCATTTT CASSLGSGQPQHF
TRBJ1-6 TRBD1 TRBV30 - TGTGCCTGGCGCGGGACAGGGGTGACACCCCTCCACTTT CAWRGTGVTPLHF
TRBJ2-7 - TRBV7-6 few TGTGCCAGCAGCTCGGCCTACGAGCAGTACTTC CASSSAYEQYF
TRBJ1-1 - TRBV5-1 - TGCGCCAGCAGCTTGGAGGCCGGGAGGAACACTGAAGCTTTCTTT CASSLEAGRNTEAFF
TRBJ2-7 - TRBV20-1 - TGCGGTGCTCTACGGGGAGGCGAGCAGTACTTC CGALRGGEQYF
TRBJ2-1 - TRBV20-1 once TGCAGTGCTAGAGATGCTGGTTATGAGCAGTTCTTC CSARDAGYEQFF
TRBJ1-5 - TRBV27 - TGTGCCAGCAGTTATCCGGGTCAGCCCCAGCATTTT CASSYPGQPQHF
TRBJ2-7 - TRBV15 - TGTGCCACCAGCGCCGCGGGGGCCTCCTACGAGCAGTACTTC CATSAAGASYEQYF
TRBJ1-2 - TRBV19 - TGTGCCAGTAGCCCGAAAGTGGGGGCTGGATATGGCTACACCTTC CASSPKVGAGYGYTF
TRBJ2-5 - TRBV2 - TGTGCCAGCGACGCGGGAGAGACCCAGTACTTC CASDAGETQYF
TRBJ2-7 TRBD1 TRBV15 - TGTGCCACCTCAAAGGGGGCACCAGACGAGCAGTACTTC CATSKGAPDEQYF
TRBJ2-7 - TRBV6-2/TRBV6-3 - TGTGCCAGCAGTCCCACGGTATACGAGCAGTACTTC CASSPTVYEQYF
TRBJ1-1 - TRBV9 - TGTGCCAGCAGCGGAGGGGGGGGGAGGTCTGAAGCTTTCTTT CASSGGGGRSEAFF
TRBJ1-1 - TRBV29-1 - TGCAGCGTTGTTCACCCTGAAGCTTTCTTT CSVVHPEAFF